This TCR beta chain was identified in a study of CD8 T cells in Susac syndrome. On the study more broadly: Each patient with Susac syndrome, at the time of blood draw, was therapy-naive, on corticosteroids, or on intravenous immunoglobulin alone.

Purification of the CD8+ and CD4+ T cells relied on negative isolation, and TEMRA cells underwent FACS enrichment. Trimming took off 1 base at V and 3 bases at J, with 6 bases between the two ends. Germline CDR1 and CDR2: SGHDN and FVKESK. CDR3 length: 13 residues. Reverse transcription used about 0.45 to 1 ug RNA and random hexamers. The method of amplification for TCR beta CDR3 was immunoSEQ multiplex PCR, covering 54 Vbeta and 13 Jbeta. From the immunoSEQ multiplex PCR reads, TCRdb called clonotypes with MiXCR, one entry per CDR3 protein. The sample lists more than 110,000 distinct CDR3 sequences, 85% to 95% occurring once.

The chain couples TRBV14 to TRBJ1-1; D may be TRBD1 (5 bases). The sample taken for sequencing was CD4+ T cells from PBMCs. This TCR was recovered from a human donor with Susac syndrome. This CDR3 is CASSQGGYTEAFF. As DNA, the CDR3 is TGTGCCAGCAGCCAAGGGGGGTACACTGAAGCTTTCTTT.